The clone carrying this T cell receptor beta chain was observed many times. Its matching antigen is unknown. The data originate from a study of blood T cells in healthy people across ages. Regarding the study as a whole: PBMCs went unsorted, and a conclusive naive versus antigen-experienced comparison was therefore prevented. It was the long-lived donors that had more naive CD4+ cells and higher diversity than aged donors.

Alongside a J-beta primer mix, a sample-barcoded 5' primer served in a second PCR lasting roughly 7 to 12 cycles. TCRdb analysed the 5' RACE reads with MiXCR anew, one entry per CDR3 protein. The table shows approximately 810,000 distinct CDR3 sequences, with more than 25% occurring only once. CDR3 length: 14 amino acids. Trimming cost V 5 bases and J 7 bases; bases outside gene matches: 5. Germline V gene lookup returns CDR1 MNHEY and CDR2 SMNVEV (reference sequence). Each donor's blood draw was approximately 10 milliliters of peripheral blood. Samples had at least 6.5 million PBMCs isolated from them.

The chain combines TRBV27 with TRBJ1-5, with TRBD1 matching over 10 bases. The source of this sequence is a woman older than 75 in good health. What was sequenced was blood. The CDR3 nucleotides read TGTGCCAGCAGTACCGACAGGGGGCGGCAGCCCCAGCATTTT. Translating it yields CASSTDRGRQPQHF.